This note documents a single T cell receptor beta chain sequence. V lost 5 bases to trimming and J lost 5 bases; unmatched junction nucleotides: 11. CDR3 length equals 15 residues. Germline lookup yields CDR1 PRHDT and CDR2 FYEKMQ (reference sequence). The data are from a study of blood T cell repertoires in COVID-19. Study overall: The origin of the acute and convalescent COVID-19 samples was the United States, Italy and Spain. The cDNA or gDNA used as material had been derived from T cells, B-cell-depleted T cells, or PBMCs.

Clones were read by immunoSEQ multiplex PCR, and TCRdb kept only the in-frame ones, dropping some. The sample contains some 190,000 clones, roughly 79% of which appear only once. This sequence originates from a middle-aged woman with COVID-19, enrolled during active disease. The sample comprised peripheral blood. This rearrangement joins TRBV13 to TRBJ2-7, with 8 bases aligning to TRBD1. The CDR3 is CASSGRKTGAHEQYF. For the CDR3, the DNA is TGTGCCAGCAGCGGACGAAAGACAGGGGCCCACGAGCAGTACTTC.